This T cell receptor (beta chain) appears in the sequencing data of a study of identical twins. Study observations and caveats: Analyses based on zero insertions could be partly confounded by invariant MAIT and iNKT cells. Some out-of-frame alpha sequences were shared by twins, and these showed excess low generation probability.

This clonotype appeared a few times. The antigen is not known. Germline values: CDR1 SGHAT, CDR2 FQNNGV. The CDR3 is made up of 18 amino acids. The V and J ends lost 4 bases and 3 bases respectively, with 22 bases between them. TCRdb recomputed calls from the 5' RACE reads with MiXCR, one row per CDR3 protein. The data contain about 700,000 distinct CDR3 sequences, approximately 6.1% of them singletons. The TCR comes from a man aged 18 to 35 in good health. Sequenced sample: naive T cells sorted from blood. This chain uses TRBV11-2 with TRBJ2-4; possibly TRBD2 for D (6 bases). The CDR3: CASSSMTSPFKGKNIQYF. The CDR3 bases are TGTGCCAGCAGCTCCATGACTAGTCCGTTCAAGGGCAAAAACATTCAGTACTTC.